Sequencing of this T cell receptor (beta chain) was carried out in a study of cytomegalovirus exposure and HLA in healthy donors (dated by TCRdb to the late 2010s). For the study in its entirety: According to an earlier analysis of a few hundred of the donors, roughly 180 million T cells yielded 117 million unique TCR beta sequences and approximately 280 Gb of sequence data. Around 300 gigabases of sequencing data and approximately 80 million unique TCR sequences were included in an early release covering about 700 HLA-typed donors. Of the 300 to 500 genotyped donors, over 80% were placed in the genetic ancestry cluster associated with self-reported Caucasian donors. The aim of the study was to test whether cataloging public T cell receptors could identify signatures of past pathogen exposure. The T cell repertoires of under 750 subjects were profiled by immunosequencing and related to cytomegalovirus serostatus. Besides the first cohort of some 670 subjects, a separate validation cohort made up of over a hundred different subjects was used. The study combined high-throughput TCR immunosequencing, statistical association of individual TCRs with disease status, and machine learning to predict cytomegalovirus infection status. In a later analysis, previously published TCR beta repertoires from 550 to 750 donors were re-analyzed and high-resolution HLA genotyping was added so that TCR occurrence patterns could be studied. The later analysis used no new phenotypic data to find candidate immune exposures, relying instead on TCR beta sequences and their occurrence across donors. An earlier analysis of nearly 600 of the donors applied high-throughput TCR beta sequencing to assess whether each TCR beta V gene segment acted as functional or pseudogenic. Donor age, sex, ethnicity and CMV serostatus were collected together with the repertoire data. Genome-wide SNP genotypes for about three fifths of the roughly 670 donors were used in a later genetic analysis, which treated that subset as a discovery cohort. Every discovery cohort repertoire had been produced on one sequencing platform. Both class I and class II loci were covered by HLA typing, at four-digit resolution. Typing coverage varied by locus: about 629-640 donors for A, B, C, DRB1 and DQB1; approximately 560 for DQA1; more than 600 for DPA1; fewer than 480 for DPB1. Four to six DR-DQ haplotypes were handled as single units for association and clustering, since linkage in the cohort was strong. On average, roughly 250,000 unique TCR beta nucleotide sequences were sequenced per donor among more than 350 genotyped donors of the cohort, with 15% to 20% of those sequences being non-productive.

On this clone: Its antigen has not been determined.

In total, roughly 670 healthy bone marrow donors made up the cohort. Cohort members were all nominally healthy when sampled, although unrecorded immune exposures were likely present. The donor tested CMV seronegative and was one of the 352 seronegative cohort members. A peripheral blood sample was provided by each donor, and peripheral blood mononuclear cells were used for TCR beta sequencing. Genomic DNA extraction from the blood cell samples was performed with the Qiagen DNeasy Blood Extraction Kit. Summary of the overall study and its limitations: CMV serostatus was the only immune exposure information available for the cohort. A later analysis associated about 16,000 TCR beta sequences with specific HLA alleles at a false discovery rate of 0.05. A group of highly shared sequence variants was considered likely to be a technical artifact of the sequencing pipeline. Linkage disequilibrium might explain the correlated functional status among segregating V segments, but an unknown experimental factor could not be excluded. Broadly in line with IMGT annotations, most TCR beta V segments showed up in productive rearrangements about 87% or about 30% of the time in an earlier analysis of some 590 of the donors. In a later analysis, several top co-occurrence clusters were reported to appear linked to parvovirus B19, influenza, CMV and Epstein-Barr virus. HLA typing was unavailable for some donors at each locus, so association tests used only the typed subset. A few of the identified cytomegalovirus-associated TCR beta chains were confirmed in vitro to be specific for cytomegalovirus antigens. According to a later analysis, TCR association rates differed among HLA loci, with DRB1 alleles showing the most associated TCRs and HLA-C alleles showing the fewest. Across donors, most TCR sequences were observed very rarely, whereas some public TCRs were present in many individuals. According to the authors, the approach could potentially be generalized to other disease states and immunological phenotypes. The study gave a list of 150 to 200 TCR beta chains associated with cytomegalovirus. According to a later analysis, most CMV-associated TCR beta chains appeared to be HLA-restricted, and the HLA associations seemed to be driven largely by CMV exposure. In a later analysis, HLA-associated TCR beta chains were found to be more clonally expanded and to have lower generation probabilities than equally common non-associated chains. In this cohort, only TCR beta chains were sequenced, and detectable features were limited by the absence of alpha or paired-chain data. Because the 87-base-pair reads could not distinguish some IMGT-functional V segments, including TRBV6-2 and TRBV6-3, those segments were excluded. A further reported finding was that TCR beta sequences accurately predicted the HLA-A and HLA-B alleles for most subjects in the first cohort. Strong co-occurrence of HLA alleles, especially DR and DQ, made assigning TCR associations to individual alleles difficult. In a later genetic analysis, fewer N-insertions in productive TCRs were reported among donors in an Asian-associated ancestry cluster than the roughly 700-donor mean. Because counts were too low, roughly 16 rarely observed V segments, including chromosome 9 orphons, were left out of the earlier analysis of 500 to 750 of the donors. Roughly uniform sequencing depth across donors was assumed in presence/absence analyses, although this assumption may not hold. An association between a missense DCLRE1C variant and V-gene and J-gene trimming of TCR beta chains was found in a later genetic analysis and replicated in an independent cohort. In both the original and validation cohorts, the classifier was reported to diagnose cytomegalovirus status with high specificity and sensitivity.

Counted from cysteine to phenylalanine, this CDR3 has 14 amino acids. This entry keeps only the CDR3 DNA: 42 bases, framed from base 1. As encoded in the germline V gene, CDR1 is LGHNA while CDR2 is YSLEER. V is cut by 1 base and J by 8 bases, and the space between the germline ends is 11 bases. Receptors were amplified or captured by the immunoSEQ multiplex PCR assay. For the multiplex PCR, a mixture combining 60 forward primers for TCR Vbeta segments and 13 reverse primers for TCR Jbeta segments was used. The CDR3 region of rearranged TCR beta genes was amplified from genomic DNA by a multiplex PCR assay. The amplified TCR beta libraries were sequenced on the Illumina HiSeq System as 87-base-pair reads. The paper's data handling went like this. Across the 600 to 700 repertoires, a later analysis counted tens of millions of unique TCR beta chains, about 10 million of which were shared by at least two donors. A nearest-neighbor algorithm error-corrected the raw reads and collapsed the reads into unique sequences, merging closely related sequences to remove PCR and sequencing errors. Alignment of CDR3 sequences to IMGT reference sequences was used to assign V, D and J gene segments. For a sequence to be retained, a match of at least six nucleotides to both a V gene segment and a J gene segment was required. A rearrangement counted as productive if the CDR3 had no stop codons and remained in frame with V and J, and every other rearrangement counted as non-productive. Following IMGT convention, CDR3 was defined as the stretch from the second conserved V-encoded cysteine up to the conserved J-encoded phenylalanine. The earlier analysis of roughly 590 of the donors excluded sequences that lacked an unambiguous match to a single V gene segment. An earlier analysis of 500 to 600 of the donors classified V segments as functional when productive rearrangements were above 56.7% and as segregating when the standard deviation between donors was above 5%. A statistical classification framework was built for diagnosing cytomegalovirus status from the catalog of TCR beta chain sequences. A later analysis assigned V and J genes by comparing TCR nucleotide sequences with IMGT/GENE-DB human TR gene sequences. Using the TCRdist pipeline, a later analysis assigned CDR3 sequences along with most-parsimonious VDJ recombination scenarios. In a later analysis, each TCR beta chain was defined by its CDR3 amino acid sequence together with its V-gene family, and reads without a unique V-gene family were excluded. In a later analysis, approximately 590 highly shared, low-generation-probability nucleotide sequences were removed to address suspected cross-contamination and a sequencing artifact. In a later analysis, a clonal expansion index was calculated for each public chain from normalized within-repertoire ranks of inferred template counts. Generation probabilities in a later analysis came from a VDJ recombination model fitted to out-of-frame rearrangements, and those results were checked against IGoR. Hypergeometric tests were used in a later analysis to score TCR-TCR, TCR-HLA and TCR-CMV co-occurrence, with a repertoire-size bias correction applied to the TCR pairs. To estimate false discovery rates, a later analysis permuted the HLA or CMV assignments 20 times. In a later analysis, co-occurring TCRs were grouped using DBSCAN, with TCRdist sequence similarity added in when clustering inside HLA-allele-positive subsets. Co-occurrence clustering excluded repertoires with fewer than 30,000 or more than 120,000 public chains, plus five with anomalous nucleotide sharing. As stored in TCRdb, this immuneACCESS dataset retains in-frame rearrangements with V and J assigned. A fraction of the clones does not appear; measured against another copy, unresolved V genes explain less than half of the discrepancy, and the remainder lacks a known reason. V, J and clone size derive from that table, while D and trimming were established from the DNA sequence. In this sample's table one finds about 140,000 clones. 2.2% of the sample belongs to the ten largest clones.

The chain couples TRBV4-3 to TRBJ1-4, with the D gene not confidently named. The specimen sequenced was PBMCs. The sequence derives from a woman between 18 and 30 years old in good health and CMV-seronegative. The sequence in DNA is TGCGCCAGCAGCCAAGGGTTCAACTCGGAAAAACTGTTTTTT. Translated, this is CASSQGFNSEKLFF.